A selection of T cell receptor beta chains follows, all from one sample in a study of blood T cell repertoires in COVID-19. Produced via immunoSEQ multiplex PCR; TCRdb's table is partial and in-frame only. The table has nearly 200,000 clones, approximately 87% seen once. Sequencing was carried out using peripheral blood. These receptors were collected from a woman between 65 and 79 years old with acute or convalescent COVID-19. Both conserved end residues are trimmed from each CDR3. The D gene is left open where the match is weak.

d_call | v_call | cdr3_aa
TRBD2 | TRBV7-2 | ASRLGLAGENGELF
TRBD1 | TRBV7-3 | ASSSGTGDSYNEQF
TRBD1 | TRBV14 | ASSRDSIGTEAF
TRBD2 | TRBV5-1 | ASSLGPLGTSKF
TRBD1 | TRBV18 | ASSLGTGRGNTEAF
NA | TRBV27 | ASSPLVAGVSYNSPLH
TRBD1 | TRBV6-5 | ASSTWTGGETQY
NA | TRBV9 | ASSVGGVEPQH
TRBD1 | TRBV2 | ASSDSGQANSPLH
TRBD1 | TRBV12-5 | ASGFYRQGAAF
NA | TRBV5-8 | ASSAKPGQPSAAF
TRBD2 | TRBV12-3/TRBV12-4 | ASSQLGRQQY
NA | TRBV7-2 | ASSLSGGNRNTIY
NA | TRBV7-2 | ASSSTGKVAGELF
NA | TRBV4-3 | ASSLGGEFNEKLF
TRBD1 | TRBV11-2 | ASSSQGGGEKLF
NA | TRBV7-6 | ASSLSGSSYNEQF
TRBD1 | TRBV18 | ASSGQGDEKLF
NA | TRBV4-3 | ASSQVLNRENTIY
NA | TRBV25-1 | ASRSTDEIKLF
TRBD1 | TRBV11-2 | ASSPDRAMNTEAF
NA | TRBV6-5 | ASSQASSGNTIY
NA | TRBV19 | ASSESGIAGNTIY
TRBD1 | TRBV5-6 | ASSPDRYNEQF
NA | TRBV3-1/TRBV3-2 | ASSLHSYSGNTIY
NA | TRBV12-3/TRBV12-4 | ASSFGRLEQY
NA | TRBV27 | ASTLAGSRGEQY
NA | TRBV5-1 | ASSVQGTEETQY
TRBD1 | TRBV27 | ASSFHRGGGSGYT
TRBD1 | TRBV18 | ASSPPGQKSPLH
NA | TRBV5-4 | ASSLESPGLDTQY
TRBD1 | TRBV7-2 | ASSMGTLHGTGRGNTIY
TRBD1 | TRBV5-1 | ASSGTGTGTYEQY
TRBD1 | TRBV7-9 | ASSRQGETEAF
NA | TRBV4-2 | ASKSANEQF
TRBD2 | TRBV11-3 | ASSYPGGFYEQY
NA | TRBV19 | ASTQRYNEKLF
NA | TRBV18 | ASSPPGGLVNNEQF
TRBD2 | TRBV15 | ATSRDPGTKNNEQF
NA | TRBV4-3 | ASSQDGDSKETQY
NA | TRBV15 | ATSRDLVEQY
NA | TRBV19 | ASSGSRQETQY
NA | TRBV24-1 | ATSDFRGIGRETQY
NA | TRBV5-1 | ASSPQGRNYGYT
NA | TRBV10-3 | AISGTGGNQPQH
NA | TRBV29-1 | SVEDRESRGYT